This entry lists 2 T cell receptor beta chains sequenced from one sample in a study of cytomegalovirus exposure and HLA in healthy donors (dated by TCRdb to 2015 to 2018). Libraries were made using the immunoSEQ multiplex PCR assay. Entries here come from immuneACCESS through TCRdb and include only in-frame sequences with V and J called. Some clones fail to appear in such tables; in the studies checked, an unresolved V gene covers under half of the shortfall, and the cause of the remainder is unknown. Within this sample are 150,000 to 200,000 clones, with around 85% of them counted one time only. Approximately 2% of the sample is taken by the ten largest. Sequenced sample: PBMCs. All receptors derive from a man under 40 in good health and CMV-seropositive.

With regard to this clone: Mismatch with germline at one junction end may stem from a read error. The rearrangement joins TRBV7-7 to TRBJ2-1; tentative D call: TRBD2 (6 bases). CDR1 is SSHAT and CDR2 is FNYEAQ in the germline V gene (reference sequence). This CDR3 spans 15 amino acids. Here the CDR3 DNA reads TGTGCTAGCAGCTTAGCGGAAGGTGGCGGAAATGAGCAGTTCTTC. Protein product: CASSLAEGGGNEQFF.

The J gene is TRBJ2-5, the V gene TRBV7-9; 9 nucleotides align to TRBD1. CDR1 SEHNR and CDR2 FQNEAQ come from the germline V gene (reference sequence). V trimming: 2 bases; J trimming: 2 bases; junction bases outside the gene matches: 3. The CDR3 has 15 amino acids. DNA for the CDR3: TGTGCCAGCAGCTTAAGGGGACAGGGTCAAGAGACCCAGTACTTC. It translates to CASSLRGQGQETQYF.